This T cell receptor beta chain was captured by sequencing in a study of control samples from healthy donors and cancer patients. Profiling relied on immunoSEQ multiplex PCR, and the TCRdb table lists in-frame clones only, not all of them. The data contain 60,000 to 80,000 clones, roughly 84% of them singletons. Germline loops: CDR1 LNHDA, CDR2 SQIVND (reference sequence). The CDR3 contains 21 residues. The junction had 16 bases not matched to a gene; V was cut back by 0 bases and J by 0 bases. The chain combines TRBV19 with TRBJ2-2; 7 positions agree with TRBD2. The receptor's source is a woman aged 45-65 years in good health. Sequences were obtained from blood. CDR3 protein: CASSIDLWGRALNPNTGELFF. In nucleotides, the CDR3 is TGTGCCAGTAGTATAGATTTATGGGGGAGGGCCCTCAACCCGAACACCGGGGAGCTGTTTTTT.